This T cell receptor (beta chain) appears in the sequencing data of a study of CD8 T cells in Susac syndrome. Study background: Susac syndrome patients were untreated, on corticosteroids with some adding intravenous immunoglobulin, or on intravenous immunoglobulin only.

As for this clonotype: What it recognizes is unknown.

An input of about 0.45 to 1 ug of RNA was subjected to reverse transcription using random hexamers. A single record per CDR3 protein comes from TCRdb applying MiXCR to the immunoSEQ multiplex PCR reads. The profile shows around 95,000 distinct CDR3 sequences, 95% of them singletons. Study outcomes and limitations: It was acknowledged in the study that the number of individuals who were included in its TCR sequencing and HLA analysis was relatively small. Across the total CD8+ repertoires, fewer than 20 Susac-specific public clones were detected, and across the CD8+ TEMRA repertoires, five or six such clones were detected.

The CDR3 totals 12 residues. Germline CDR1 reads SGHVS; CDR2 reads FQNEAQ. V gave up 5 bases and J gave up 5 bases, with 10 bases separating them. The chain carries TRBV7-8 and TRBJ2-7; D remains unclear. This TCR derives from a human donor with Susac syndrome. Specimen: CD8+ T cells from PBMCs. CDR3 DNA: TGTGCCAGCAGCCCGAGAGGCCACGAGCAGTACTTC. Amino acids: CASSPRGHEQYF.